This T cell receptor (beta chain) originates from a study of blood T cell repertoires in COVID-19. TCRdb keeps only in-frame clones here, not all; method: immunoSEQ multiplex PCR. The sample holds 350,000 to 400,000 clones, approximately 88% seen once. V trimming: 0 bases; J trimming: 5 bases; junction bases outside the gene matches: 11. The CDR3 sequence is 17 residues long. Germline CDR1 is SGHAT and CDR2 is FQNNGV. The chain is built from TRBV11-2 and TRBJ1-1, with 8 bases that match TRBD1. This clonotype was sampled from a woman in her thirties with COVID-19, enrolled during active disease. The source material was peripheral blood. The CDR3 here is CASSLDRHRGGGTEAFF. Written as DNA, the CDR3 is TGTGCCAGCAGCTTAGATCGGCACAGGGGGGGAGGGACTGAAGCTTTCTTT.